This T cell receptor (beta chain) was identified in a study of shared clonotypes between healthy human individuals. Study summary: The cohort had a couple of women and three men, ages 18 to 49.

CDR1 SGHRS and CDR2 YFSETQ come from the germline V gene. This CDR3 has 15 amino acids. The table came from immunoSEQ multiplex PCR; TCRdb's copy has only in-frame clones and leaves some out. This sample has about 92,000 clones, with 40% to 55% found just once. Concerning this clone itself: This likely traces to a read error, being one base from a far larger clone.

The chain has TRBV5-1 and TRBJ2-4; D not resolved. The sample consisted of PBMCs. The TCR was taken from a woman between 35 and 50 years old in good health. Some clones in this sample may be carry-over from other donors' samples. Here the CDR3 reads CASSPRVDGENVQYF. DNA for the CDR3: TGCGCCAGCAGCCCCCGGGTGGACGGAGAAAACGTTCAGTACTTC.